This T cell receptor beta chain originates from a study of blood T cell repertoires in COVID-19. Study details: Acute-phase and convalescent COVID-19 samples originated in the United States, Italy and Spain. PBMCs, B-cell-depleted T cells, or T cells provided the cDNA or gDNA that made up the material.

Authors' methods: Amplification of reference gene primers was used by the study to estimate nucleated cell counts. Clones were sequenced by immunoSEQ multiplex PCR, and TCRdb holds only the in-frame ones, with some missing. V and J calls and clone size follow that table, whereas D and trimming were derived from the DNA. The repertoire holds about 46,000 clones, with over 70% as singletons. CDR1 and CDR2 (germline): SGHTA, FQGNSA. The CDR3 length is 19 residues. V lost 1 base to trimming and J lost 1 base, with 22 bases between them. The chain employs TRBV7-2 and TRBJ2-5, with D maybe TRBD1 (6 bases). The sample taken for sequencing was peripheral blood. The receptor was derived from a human donor in a cohort sampled during active COVID-19. CDR3 loop: CASSLVVRGPGSGQETQYF. The CDR3 DNA sequence: TGTGCCAGCAGCTTAGTGGTCAGGGGACCGGGGAGTGGCCAAGAGACCCAGTACTTC.